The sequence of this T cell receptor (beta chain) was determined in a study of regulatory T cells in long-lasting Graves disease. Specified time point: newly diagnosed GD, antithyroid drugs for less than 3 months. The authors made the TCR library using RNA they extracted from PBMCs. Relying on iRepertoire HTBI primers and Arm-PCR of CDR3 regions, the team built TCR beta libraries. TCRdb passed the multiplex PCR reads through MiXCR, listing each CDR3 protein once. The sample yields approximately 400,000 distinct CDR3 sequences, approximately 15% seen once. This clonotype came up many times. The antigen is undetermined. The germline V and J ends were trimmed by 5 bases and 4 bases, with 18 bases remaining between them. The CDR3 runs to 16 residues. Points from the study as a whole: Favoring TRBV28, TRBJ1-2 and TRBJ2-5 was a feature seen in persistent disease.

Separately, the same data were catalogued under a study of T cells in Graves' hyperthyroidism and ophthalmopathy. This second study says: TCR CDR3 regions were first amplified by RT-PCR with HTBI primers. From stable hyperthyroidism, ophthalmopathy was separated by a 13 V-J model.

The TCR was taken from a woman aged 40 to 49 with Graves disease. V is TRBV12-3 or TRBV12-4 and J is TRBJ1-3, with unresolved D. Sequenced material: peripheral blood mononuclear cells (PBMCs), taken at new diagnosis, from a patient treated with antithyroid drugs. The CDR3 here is CASSASGSAGGNTIYF. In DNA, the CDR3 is TGTGCCAGCAGTGCTTCGGGGTCGGCGGGAGGAAACACCATATATTTT.